This T cell receptor (beta chain) was identified in a study of Graves' ophthalmopathy and Graves' hyperthyroidism. Trimming left V 1 base short and J 3 bases short, with 4 bases between. This CDR3 comprises 12 residues. From germline, CDR1 is SEHNR and CDR2 FQNEAQ (reference sequence). None of the included patients had other autoimmune diseases, uncontrolled infections, pregnancy or lactation, as these led to exclusion. This clonotype came up many times. Amplification targeted the TCR beta CDR3 regions, with RNA transcripts as the source material. HTBI primers were employed in first-round RT-PCR, then a second-round multiplex PCR followed. TCRdb re-derived calls from the multiplex PCR reads in MiXCR, one entry per CDR3 protein. The sample holds hundreds of thousands of distinct CDR3 sequences; 20% to 25% are singletons and the top ten take 35% to 55%.

The sample comprised peripheral blood. The origin of this receptor is a woman aged 50 to 60 with Graves' ophthalmopathy. This chain uses TRBV7-9 with TRBJ2-7, with unresolved D. CDR3 residues: CASSLVHYEQYF. DNA of the CDR3: TGTGCCAGCAGCTTAGTCCACTACGAGCAGTACTTC.